The 19 T cell receptor beta chains listed next were all sequenced from one sample in a study of blood T cell repertoires in COVID-19. Here immunoSEQ multiplex PCR was the method, and the copy in TCRdb shows in-frame clones only, minus some. The table shows 150,000 to 200,000 clones, with 70% to 90% occurring only once. The sequenced material came from peripheral blood. The receptors derive from a man in his sixties with acute or convalescent COVID-19.

The rearrangement links TRBV3-1 (or the pseudogene TRBV3-2) to TRBJ2-5; 10 bases are a match to TRBD2. With 0 bases clipped from V and 6 bases from J, the junction kept 4 bases outside the gene matches. CDR1 and CDR2 (germline): LGHDT, YNNKEL (reference sequence). CDR3 length: 15 residues. The CDR3 region is CASSQELAGGQTQYF. CDR3 DNA: TGTGCCAGCAGCCAAGAGTTAGCGGGAGGACAGACCCAGTACTTC.

This chain joins TRBV6-5 and TRBJ1-2; TRBD1 matches at 10 bases. CDR1 is MNHEY and CDR2 is SVGAGI in the germline V gene. V trimming: 1 base; J trimming: 3 bases; junction bases outside the gene matches: 5. The CDR3 loop spans 16 amino acids. The chain's CDR3 is CASSYFLDRGYYGYTF. CDR3 in DNA: TGTGCCAGCAGTTACTTCCTGGACAGGGGGTACTATGGCTACACCTTC.

This chain joins TRBV14 and TRBJ2-5; a weak D match, TRBD2 (5 bases). The germline V and J ends were trimmed by 0 bases and 5 bases, with 22 bases remaining between them. The germline gives CDR1 SGHDN, CDR2 FVKESK. This CDR3 comprises 18 residues. The CDR3 region is CASSQEWNNDGIEETQYF. CDR3 in DNA: TGTGCCAGCAGCCAAGAGTGGAATAACGACGGGATAGAGGAGACCCAGTACTTC.

J is TRBJ2-3 and V is TRBV19, with TRBD2 as a possible D gene (5 bases). The V end was cut by 5 bases, the J end by 3 bases, with 18 bases between. The CDR3 loop spans 16 amino acids. Germline-derived CDR1 and CDR2 are LNHDA and SQIVND (reference sequence). The CDR3 is CASSPGRNRGTDTQYF. For the CDR3, the DNA is TGTGCCAGTAGTCCTGGACGAAACCGAGGGACAGATACGCAGTATTTT.

V is TRBV28 and J is TRBJ2-7; 11 bases are shared with TRBD2. The V gene's germline CDR1 is MDHEN and CDR2 SYDVKM. This CDR3 spans 15 amino acids. Germline trimming cut 6 bases from V and 6 bases from J; bases unmatched to any gene: 10. The CDR3 DNA reads TGTGCCAGCAGCACTAGTAGCGGGAGGGCCACCGAGCAGTACTTC. The encoded protein is CASSTSSGRATEQYF.

The chain links TRBV15 to TRBJ1-2, with 10 nucleotides matching TRBD1. Trimming cost V 4 bases and J 4 bases; bases outside gene matches: 9. Germline V lookup: CDR1 LNHNV, CDR2 YYDKDF (reference sequence). CDR3 length: 16 residues. CDR3 in amino acids: CATSNGTGAVFYGYTF. In nucleotides, the CDR3 is TGTGCCACCAGCAATGGGACAGGGGCTGTGTTCTATGGCTACACCTTC.

The gene calls are TRBV7-6 and TRBJ1-5; TRBD1 might be the D (5 bases). Germline assignment: CDR1 SGHVS and CDR2 FNYEAQ. Trimming pared 3 bases from V and 7 bases from J, leaving 13 bases between. The CDR3 sequence is 14 residues long. The CDR3 sequence: CASSLGEEGQPQHF. As DNA, the CDR3 is TGTGCCAGCAGCTTGGGGGAGGAGGGACAGCCCCAGCATTTT. Looking up the rest from reference TRBV7-6 and TRBJ1-5 gives the full variable domain: GAGVSQSPRYKVTKRGQDVALRCDPISGHVSLYWYRQALGQGPEFLTYFNYEAQQDKSGLPNDRFSAERPEGSISTLTIQRTEQRDSAMYRCASSLGEEGQPQHFGDGTRLSIL.

The V call is TRBV4-1, the J call TRBJ2-1, with a weak D call TRBD1 (6 bases). V was shortened by 3 bases and J by 0 bases, with 12 bases between the two germline ends. Germline CDR1 reads MGHRA; CDR2 reads YSYEKL. CDR3 length: 16 residues. In nucleotides, the CDR3 is TGCGCCAGCAGCCACTTCTCGGACAGCTCCTACAATGAGCAGTTCTTC. Protein sequence: CASSHFSDSSYNEQFF.

This rearrangement joins TRBV4-3 to TRBJ2-7; D possibly corresponds to TRBD2 (5 bases). This CDR3 is 13 amino acids long. CDR1 is LGHNA and CDR2 is YSLEER in the germline V gene. V gave up 1 base and J gave up 7 bases, with 11 bases separating them. CDR3: CASSQGEIGEQYF. The CDR3 bases are TGCGCCAGCAGCCAAGGGGAGATCGGGGAGCAGTACTTC.

The genes are TRBV3-1 (or the pseudogene TRBV3-2) and TRBJ1-3; tentative D call: TRBD1 (5 bases). Germline CDR1 reads LGHDT; CDR2 reads YNNKEL (reference sequence). The V end lost 3 bases, the J end lost 2 bases, and 8 bases lay between the germline ends. The CDR3 contains 14 residues. DNA of the CDR3: TGTGCCAGCAGCCATAGGGGTCCTGGAAACACCATATATTTT. It yields the protein CASSHRGPGNTIYF.

This rearrangement joins TRBV9 to TRBJ2-1; 10 positions match TRBD2. There are 15 residues in the CDR3. Germline values: CDR1 SGDLS, CDR2 YYNGEE. J lost 2 bases, V lost 4 bases, and 3 bases had no gene match. The CDR3 DNA follows: TGTGCCAGCAGCCCCAGCGGGAGGGCCTACAATGAGCAGTTCTTC. Protein product: CASSPSGRAYNEQFF.

V and J are TRBV19 and TRBJ1-2, with D uncertain. The CDR3 is 13 amino acids. The ends were cut back, 10 bases at V and 3 bases at J, with 15 bases in the middle. Per the germline V gene, CDR1 is LNHDA and CDR2 is SQIVND (reference sequence). The DNA for the CDR3 is TGTGCCACCAAATTCGGAGCATACTATGGCTACACCTTC. It specifies CATKFGAYYGYTF.

This clone was observed at least ten times. The chain uses TRBV30 and TRBJ2-3; D perhaps matches TRBD2 (5 bases). CDR3 size: 11 residues. From germline, CDR1 is GTSNPN and CDR2 SVGIG (reference sequence). V lost 8 bases, J lost 5 bases, and 11 bases lay in between. The DNA of the CDR3 is TGTGCCGCTCGGGAATTAGATACGCAGTATTTT. It is translated as CAARELDTQYF.

The chain joins TRBV28 to TRBJ2-7, with 13 bases lining up with TRBD2. This CDR3 has 15 residues. Germline V gives CDR1 MDHEN, CDR2 SYDVKM. J gave up 1 base and V 6 bases, and 3 bases lay outside the gene matches. CDR3 loop: CASSPGLAGSYEQYF. CDR3 sequence (DNA): TGTGCCAGCAGCCCGGGACTAGCGGGATCCTACGAGCAGTACTTC.

The chain links TRBV6-2 or TRBV6-3 to TRBJ2-5; TRBD2 matches at 7 bases. This CDR3 spans 14 amino acids. Per the germline V gene, CDR1 is MNHEY and CDR2 is SVGEGT. J was trimmed by 1 base and V by 2 bases; bases with no gene match: 1. CDR3 nucleotides: TGTGCCAGCAGTTACGGCGGGGGCCAAGAGACCCAGTACTTC. Its translation is CASSYGGGQETQYF.

The chain couples TRBV2 to TRBJ2-6; TRBD1 matches at 9 bases. Germline values: CDR1 SNHLY, CDR2 FYNNEI. The J segment lost 0 bases and the V segment lost 7 bases, leaving 4 bases of the junction unmatched. This CDR3 contains 16 residues. CDR3 sequence reads: CASMGQGLSGANVLTF. CDR3 bases: TGTGCCAGCATGGGACAGGGCCTCTCTGGGGCCAACGTCCTGACTTTC.

The chain couples TRBV15 to TRBJ2-7; the match to TRBD1 covers 9 bases. Germline V gene sequence: CDR1 LNHNV, CDR2 YYDKDF (reference sequence). There are 16 residues in the CDR3. Trimming removed 3 bases from V and 1 base from J; junction bases left unmatched: 7. CDR3 sequence (DNA): TGTGCCACCAGCAGGGGCTGGACAGGGGCATCCTACGAGCAGTACTTC. Translated, it gives CATSRGWTGASYEQYF.

The chain is built from TRBV9 and TRBJ2-1, with D perhaps matching TRBD2 (6 bases). The V and J ends lost 4 bases and 6 bases respectively, with 20 bases between them. Germline CDR1 is SGDLS and CDR2 is YYNGEE. The CDR3 loop spans 16 amino acids. This CDR3 is CASSPSPMDYRNEQFF. DNA for the CDR3: TGTGCCAGCAGCCCTTCTCCGATGGACTATCGCAATGAGCAGTTCTTC.

V usage is TRBV27 and J usage is TRBJ2-3; 13 bases match TRBD2. Germline CDR1 and CDR2: MNHEY and SMNVEV (reference sequence). The V gene end was trimmed by 6 bases and the J gene end by 0 bases; junction bases not matched to a gene: 9. CDR3 size: 18 residues. CDR3 nucleotides: TGTGCCAGCAGCCCTGGACTAGCGGGAGAGGTCAGCACAGATACGCAGTATTTT. Its translation is CASSPGLAGEVSTDTQYF.